This record concerns one T cell receptor (beta chain) sequence. These data belong to a study of spatial heterogeneity in lung cancer. The CDR3 has 14 amino acids. Trimming took off 4 bases at V and 5 bases at J, with 13 bases between the two ends. Sample time point: sample taken at primary tumor resection. The donors, 70 to 80 patients with untreated early-stage non-small cell lung cancer, provided the samples. TCRs were sequenced from unsorted whole RNA of tumor, nontumor lung or PBMC. TCRdb passed the 5' RACE reads through MiXCR, listing each CDR3 protein once. The data show tens of thousands of distinct CDR3 sequences, approximately 12% seen once.

This TCR derives from a male donor with early-stage non-small cell lung cancer. This sequence joins TRBV23-1 and TRBJ2-3; the D call may be TRBD1 or TRBD2 (7 bases each). TRBV23-1 is sorted into the ORF group, with uncertain function. The sequencing used PBMCs, collected at surgery. As DNA, the CDR3 is TGCGCCAGCAGTCGGGGAGGGGGCGTAGATACGCAGTATTTT. It is translated as CASSRGGGVDTQYF.